This T cell receptor (beta chain) was obtained from a study of blood T cell repertoires in COVID-19. Sequencing was performed with immunoSEQ multiplex PCR; in TCRdb, only in-frame clones are kept and a portion is missing. In the table there are roughly 300,000 clones, 86% of which are singletons. The age range of participants was about 18 to 89 years, with residence in approximately 25 US areas. The V gene end was trimmed by 4 bases and the J gene end by 2 bases; junction bases not matched to a gene: 8. CDR1 and CDR2 (germline): SGHAT, FQNNGV. CDR3 length equals 16 residues. What was sequenced was PBMCs or T cells enriched from blood (not recorded which). The chain couples TRBV11-2 to TRBJ2-3, with TRBD2 identical over 8 bases. This receptor was obtained from a woman aged 40-49 years with acute COVID-19. The CDR3 protein is CASSSYVGLDTDTQYF. In DNA, the CDR3 is TGTGCCAGCAGCTCTTATGTGGGACTAGACACAGATACGCAGTATTTT.